The rows below give T cell receptor beta chains drawn from one sample of a study of T cell responses to AZD1222 COVID-19 vaccine. The table came from immunoSEQ multiplex PCR; TCRdb's copy has only in-frame clones and leaves some out. Found here are about 97,000 clones, about 90% of them singletons; the top ten hold around 8.1%. Source: peripheral blood, taken on day 0 of AZD1222 vaccination. Receptors were obtained from an adult in good health. CDR3s include the opening cysteine and the closing phenylalanine or tryptophan. The D gene is left open where the match is weak. Rows may omit the clone size; those that give it use once, few, many or a size class.

j_gene	v_gene	abundance	d_gene	CDR3nt	CDR3aa
TRBJ2-5	TRBV30	once	.	TGTGCCTGGACCCTATCCTCGAGGGAGACCCAGTACTTC	CAWTLSSRETQYF
TRBJ1-3	TRBV19	.	.	TGTGCCAGTGGCGCCGGCTTCTCTGGAAACACCATATATTTT	CASGAGFSGNTIYF
TRBJ2-2	TRBV7-8	.	.	TGTGCCAGCAGCTTAGGTTCCAGGGGGAACACCGGGGAGCTGTTTTTT	CASSLGSRGNTGELFF
TRBJ1-3	TRBV5-6	once	.	TGTGCCAGCAGCTTGATTGGAAACACCATATATTTT	CASSLIGNTIYF
TRBJ2-7	TRBV27	.	TRBD1	TGTGCCAGCAGTCGTGACAGGGGGCGTCGAAGATCCTACGAGCAGTACTTC	CASSRDRGRRRSYEQYF
TRBJ2-1	TRBV7-3	.	TRBD2	TGTGCCAGCAGCTCTACTAGCGACGATGAGCAGTTCTTC	CASSSTSDDEQFF
TRBJ1-2	TRBV18	once	TRBD1	TGTGCCAGCTCACCGCCGGGACAGAAAAACTATGGCTACACCTTC	CASSPPGQKNYGYTF
TRBJ1-1	TRBV10-1	.	.	TGCGCCAGCCCCCGGTGGACTGAAGCTTTCTTT	CASPRWTEAFF
TRBJ2-5	TRBV7-3	.	.	TGTGCCAGCAGCCCTGGAGGGGCCCAGTACTTC	CASSPGGAQYF
TRBJ2-7	TRBV5-3	once	.	TGTGCCAGAAGCAAGACCGGGACCGTGGCCCACTACGAGCAGTACTTC	CARSKTGTVAHYEQYF
TRBJ2-5	TRBV7-2	.	TRBD2	TGTGCCAGCAGCTCACTAGCGGGGGGGCTTCAAGAGACCCAGTACTTC	CASSSLAGGLQETQYF
TRBJ1-6	TRBV2	.	.	TGTGCCAGCAGAGAACAGGGTGTGAATTCACCCCTCCACTTT	CASREQGVNSPLHF
TRBJ2-3	TRBV5-4	.	TRBD2	TGTGCCAGCAGCCCGCGGACTAGCGGAGGCACAGATACGCAGTATTTT	CASSPRTSGGTDTQYF
TRBJ2-7	TRBV14	.	TRBD2	TGTGCCAGCAGCCCTCCCCGGCGCGCGGGGGACCCCTACGAGCAGTACTTC	CASSPPRRAGDPYEQYF
TRBJ1-6	TRBV19	.	TRBD1	TGTGCCAGTAGTCAACAGGGGGGAAATTCACCCCTCCACTTT	CASSQQGGNSPLHF
TRBJ1-5	TRBV28	.	.	TGTGCCCTCGGGGGAGCGGATCAGCCCCAGCATTTT	CALGGADQPQHF
TRBJ2-7	TRBV13	.	TRBD1	TGTGCCAGCAGCTTCGGGACAGGGGGCAACGAGCAGTACTTC	CASSFGTGGNEQYF
TRBJ1-1	TRBV7-8	.	.	TGTGCCAGCAGCAATGGGCGTTTTTTGAACACTGAAGCTTTCTTT	CASSNGRFLNTEAFF
TRBJ1-1	TRBV5-1	.	.	TGCGCCTCGTCGGGGACTACGAACACTGAAGCTTTCTTT	CASSGTTNTEAFF
TRBJ1-1	TRBV4-2	.	.	TGTGCCAGCAGCCAAGAAAGTCGGAACACTGAAGCTTTCTTT	CASSQESRNTEAFF
TRBJ1-2	TRBV7-9	.	.	TGTGCCAGCAGCTTAACTCGGGGGGTGGTCTATGGCTACACCTTC	CASSLTRGVVYGYTF
TRBJ2-1	TRBV12-5	.	.	TGTGCTAGTGGTTTGGTACAGAATGAGCAGTTCTTC	CASGLVQNEQFF
TRBJ2-3	TRBV5-4	.	TRBD2	TGTGCCAGCACCGTGACTAGCGGCGCGCTAACAGATACGCAGTATTTT	CASTVTSGALTDTQYF
TRBJ2-7	TRBV6-1	.	.	TGTGCCAGCAGTGAAAAAGGGGGGTTCTCCTACGAGCAGTACTTC	CASSEKGGFSYEQYF
TRBJ2-7	TRBV11-2	.	.	TGTGCCAGCAGCTTAGTTGGAAGCTACGAGCAGTACTTC	CASSLVGSYEQYF
TRBJ1-5	TRBV7-2	.	TRBD1	TGTGCCAGCAGCCGGGAGGACAGGGAGGTTCAGCCCCAGCATTTT	CASSREDREVQPQHF